These T cell receptor beta chains were read from a single sample in a study of blood T cell repertoires in COVID-19. Clones were read by immunoSEQ multiplex PCR, and TCRdb kept only the in-frame ones, dropping some. This sample has some 250,000 clones, with over 75% found just once. The sequenced sample consisted of peripheral blood. The origin of the receptors is a woman aged 25 to 39 with acute or convalescent COVID-19. CDR3s include the opening cysteine and the closing phenylalanine or tryptophan. D genes are given only for firm matches. Part of the rows lack a size; the others show once, few, many or a class for expanded clones.

V gene: TRBV25-1
J gene: TRBJ2-6
D gene: TRBD2
clone size: NA
CDR3 protein: CASSDDGAGVGANVLTF
CDR3 DNA: TGTGCCAGCAGTGATGATGGAGCGGGAGTTGGGGCCAACGTCCTGACTTTC

V gene: TRBV6-4
J gene: TRBJ2-3
D gene: TRBD2
clone size: NA
CDR3 protein: CASIVGGSLPYTQYF
CDR3 DNA: TGTGCCAGCATAGTAGGCGGGAGTCTCCCCTATACGCAGTATTTT

V gene: TRBV2
J gene: TRBJ2-5
D gene: TRBD2
clone size: NA
CDR3 protein: CASVEASGTSETQYF
CDR3 DNA: TGTGCCAGCGTGGAGGCTAGCGGGACTTCAGAGACCCAGTACTTC

V gene: TRBV30
J gene: TRBJ2-1
D gene: NA
clone size: once
CDR3 protein: CAWSRQGVYNEQFF
CDR3 DNA: TGTGCCTGGAGTAGGCAAGGGGTCTACAATGAGCAGTTCTTC

V gene: TRBV7-9
J gene: TRBJ2-1
D gene: NA
clone size: NA
CDR3 protein: CASSLVPLSVSYNEQFF
CDR3 DNA: TGTGCCAGCAGCTTAGTCCCTTTGTCGGTCTCCTACAATGAGCAGTTCTTC

V gene: TRBV19
J gene: TRBJ2-1
D gene: NA
clone size: NA
CDR3 protein: CASSSYRGSYNEQFF
CDR3 DNA: TGTGCCAGTAGTTCCTATCGAGGCTCCTACAATGAGCAGTTCTTC

V gene: TRBV9
J gene: TRBJ2-1
D gene: TRBD2
clone size: NA
CDR3 protein: CASSVGGSGYNEQFF
CDR3 DNA: TGTGCCAGCAGCGTCGGCGGGAGTGGATACAATGAGCAGTTCTTC

V gene: TRBV6-2/TRBV6-3
J gene: TRBJ1-2
D gene: TRBD1
clone size: NA
CDR3 protein: CASSYLGQGPYGYTF
CDR3 DNA: TGTGCCAGCAGTTACTTGGGACAGGGGCCCTATGGCTACACCTTC

V gene: TRBV23-1
J gene: TRBJ2-7
D gene: NA
clone size: few
CDR3 protein: CASSQSKQDTNEQYF
CDR3 DNA: TGCGCCAGCAGTCAATCGAAACAGGACACTAACGAGCAGTACTTC

V gene: TRBV4-3
J gene: TRBJ2-2
D gene: NA
clone size: once
CDR3 protein: CASLVTGELFF
CDR3 DNA: TGCGCCAGCTTAGTTACCGGGGAGCTGTTTTTT

V gene: TRBV15
J gene: TRBJ2-3
D gene: NA
clone size: NA
CDR3 protein: CATSREGLASTDTQYF
CDR3 DNA: TGTGCCACCAGCAGAGAAGGGCTAGCGAGCACAGATACGCAGTATTTT

V gene: TRBV7-8
J gene: TRBJ2-1
D gene: NA
clone size: NA
CDR3 protein: CASTRNDNEQFF
CDR3 DNA: TGTGCCAGTACCAGGAATGACAATGAGCAGTTCTTC

V gene: TRBV6-5
J gene: TRBJ2-1
D gene: NA
clone size: NA
CDR3 protein: CASMSGVNEQFF
CDR3 DNA: TGTGCCAGCATGTCGGGAGTGAATGAGCAGTTCTTC

V gene: TRBV18
J gene: TRBJ2-5
D gene: NA
clone size: NA
CDR3 protein: CASSRENQETQYF
CDR3 DNA: TGTGCCAGCTCCAGGGAAAACCAAGAGACCCAGTACTTC

V gene: TRBV21-1
J gene: TRBJ1-1
D gene: NA
clone size: once
CDR3 protein: CASSKPRGGPRGAFF
CDR3 DNA: TGTGCCAGCAGCAAGCCCCGGGGAGGGCCCCGAGGAGCTTTCTTT

V gene: TRBV10-3
J gene: TRBJ2-1
D gene: TRBD2
clone size: NA
CDR3 protein: CAISERLAGAEEQFF
CDR3 DNA: TGTGCCATCAGTGAGAGGCTAGCGGGAGCAGAAGAGCAGTTCTTC

V gene: TRBV5-4
J gene: TRBJ2-7
D gene: NA
clone size: NA
CDR3 protein: CASSSGHEQYF
CDR3 DNA: TGTGCCAGCAGCTCCGGTCACGAGCAGTACTTC

V gene: TRBV24-1
J gene: TRBJ2-1
D gene: TRBD2
clone size: NA
CDR3 protein: CATSETSGHFYNEQFF
CDR3 DNA: TGTGCCACCAGTGAGACTAGCGGGCATTTCTACAATGAGCAGTTCTTC

V gene: TRBV30
J gene: TRBJ2-7
D gene: NA
clone size: NA
CDR3 protein: CAWGTDSFYEQYF
CDR3 DNA: TGTGCCTGGGGTACTGACAGCTTCTACGAGCAGTACTTC

V gene: TRBV11-2
J gene: TRBJ2-3
D gene: TRBD2
clone size: NA
CDR3 protein: CASSRTSGRSDTQYF
CDR3 DNA: TGTGCCAGCAGCCGGACTAGCGGGAGGTCAGATACGCAGTATTTT

V gene: TRBV7-7
J gene: TRBJ1-5
D gene: TRBD1
clone size: NA
CDR3 protein: CASSLVLKTGRNQPQHF
CDR3 DNA: TGTGCCAGCAGCTTAGTTCTAAAGACAGGGAGAAATCAGCCCCAGCATTTT

V gene: TRBV5-1
J gene: TRBJ1-6
D gene: NA
clone size: NA
CDR3 protein: CASSLAGGNSPLHF
CDR3 DNA: TGCGCCAGCAGCTTGGCCGGCGGAAATTCACCCCTCCACTTT

V gene: TRBV27
J gene: TRBJ2-3
D gene: TRBD2
clone size: NA
CDR3 protein: CASSLPSGRGTDTQYF
CDR3 DNA: TGTGCCAGCAGTTTACCTAGCGGGAGAGGCACAGATACGCAGTATTTT

V gene: TRBV15
J gene: TRBJ1-4
D gene: TRBD1
clone size: NA
CDR3 protein: CATREVGQANEKLFF
CDR3 DNA: TGTGCCACCAGAGAGGTGGGACAGGCGAATGAAAAACTGTTTTTT

V gene: TRBV5-6
J gene: TRBJ1-2
D gene: NA
clone size: few
CDR3 protein: CASSLPGDYGYTF
CDR3 DNA: TGTGCCAGCAGCTTGCCGGGGGACTATGGCTACACCTTC

V gene: TRBV15
J gene: TRBJ1-5
D gene: TRBD1
clone size: NA
CDR3 protein: CATSRARARGRRNQPQHF
CDR3 DNA: TGTGCCACCAGCAGAGCTCGGGCCAGGGGGCGCCGCAATCAGCCCCAGCATTTT

V gene: TRBV6-9
J gene: TRBJ2-3
D gene: NA
clone size: NA
CDR3 protein: CASIDRNSSADTQYF
CDR3 DNA: TGTGCCAGCATAGACAGGAACTCTTCCGCAGATACGCAGTATTTT

V gene: TRBV5-1
J gene: TRBJ1-1
D gene: TRBD1
clone size: NA
CDR3 protein: CASSLGGQLLMNTEAFF
CDR3 DNA: TGCGCCAGCAGCTTGGGGGGACAGCTACTGATGAACACTGAAGCTTTCTTT